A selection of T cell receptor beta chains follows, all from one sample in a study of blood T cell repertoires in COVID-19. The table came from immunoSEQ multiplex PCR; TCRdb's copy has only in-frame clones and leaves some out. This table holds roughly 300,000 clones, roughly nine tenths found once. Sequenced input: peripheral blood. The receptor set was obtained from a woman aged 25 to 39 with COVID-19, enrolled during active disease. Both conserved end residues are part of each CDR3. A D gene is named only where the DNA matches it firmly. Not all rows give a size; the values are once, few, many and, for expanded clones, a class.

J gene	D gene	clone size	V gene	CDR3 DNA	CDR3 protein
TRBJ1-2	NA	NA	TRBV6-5	TGTGCCAGCAGTTACTCGGAAGGGGACTATGGCTACACCTTC	CASSYSEGDYGYTF
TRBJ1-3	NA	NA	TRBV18	TGTGCCAGCTCACCTCTTACAGGATCGCTCTCTGGAAACACCATATATTTT	CASSPLTGSLSGNTIYF
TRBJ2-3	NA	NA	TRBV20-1	TGCAGTGCTAGTGGCGGGAGCACAGATACGCAGTATTTT	CSASGGSTDTQYF
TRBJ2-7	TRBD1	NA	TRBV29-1	TGCAGCGTTAAAGGACAGGACCTTTACGAGCAGTACTTC	CSVKGQDLYEQYF
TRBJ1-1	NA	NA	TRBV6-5	TGTGCCAGCAGTTCGGGGGGAGGGCTGGGCACTGAAGCTTTCTTT	CASSSGGGLGTEAFF
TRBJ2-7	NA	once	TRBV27	TGTGCCAGCAGTTTATTTAGCAGCGACGAGCAGTACTTC	CASSLFSSDEQYF
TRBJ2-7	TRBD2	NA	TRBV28	TGTGCCAGCAGTTTAGGCGGGGGGGCTGTCTACGAGCAGTACTTC	CASSLGGGAVYEQYF
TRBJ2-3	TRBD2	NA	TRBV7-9	TGTGCCAGCAGCTTGTGGCGGGGGGACTCTACAGATACGCAGTATTTT	CASSLWRGDSTDTQYF
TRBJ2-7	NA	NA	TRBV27	TGTGCCAGCAGAGGGAGTGGGCCCGACTACGAGCAGTACTTC	CASRGSGPDYEQYF
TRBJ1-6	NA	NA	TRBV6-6	TGTGCCAGCAGTTACTTCGGGCAGGGAGGATCACCCCTCCACTTT	CASSYFGQGGSPLHF
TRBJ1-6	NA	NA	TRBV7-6	TGTGCCAGCAGTCCTACAGGGTACTATAATTCACCCCTCCACTTT	CASSPTGYYNSPLHF
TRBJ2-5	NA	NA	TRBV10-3	TGTGCCATCAGTGAGTCCCGGCAGGGTGTCGAGACCCAGTACTTC	CAISESRQGVETQYF
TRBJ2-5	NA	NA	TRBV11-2	TGTGCCAGCAGCTTAGTTATGCAAGAGACCCAGTACTTC	CASSLVMQETQYF
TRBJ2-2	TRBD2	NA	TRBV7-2	TGTGCCAGCAGCTTAGTAGCGGGGGGGCTGGCCGGGGAGCTGTTTTTT	CASSLVAGGLAGELFF
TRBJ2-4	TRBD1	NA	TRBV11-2	TGTGCCAGCAGCCCCAGGGACAGCGGCCAAAACATTCAGTACTTC	CASSPRDSGQNIQYF
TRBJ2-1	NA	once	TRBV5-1	TGCGCCAGCGGGCGCCTTGGGACATACAATGAGCAGTTCTTC	CASGRLGTYNEQFF
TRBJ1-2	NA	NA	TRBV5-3	TGTGCCAGAAGCCCGACACACTATGGCTACACCTTC	CARSPTHYGYTF
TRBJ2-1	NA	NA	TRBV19	TGTGCCAGTAGTCAGTACGCCTACAATGAGCAGTTCTTC	CASSQYAYNEQFF
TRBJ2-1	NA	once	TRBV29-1	TGCAGCGTTGGTCTTCTAAGTGAGCAGTTCTTC	CSVGLLSEQFF
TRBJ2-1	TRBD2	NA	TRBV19	TGCGCTAGCGGGGGGGCCGTCTATGAGCAGTTCTTC	CASGGAVYEQFF
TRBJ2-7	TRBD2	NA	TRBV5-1	TGCGCCACCTCCCCCGGCGGGGGAATCGGCTACGAGCAGTACTTC	CATSPGGGIGYEQYF
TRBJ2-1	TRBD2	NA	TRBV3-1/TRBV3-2	TGTGCCAGCAGTCGACTAGCGGGCGAGCAGTTCTTC	CASSRLAGEQFF
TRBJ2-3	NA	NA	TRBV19	TGTGCCAGTAGTGCGAGTAGCACAGATACGCAGTATTTT	CASSASSTDTQYF
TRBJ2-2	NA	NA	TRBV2	TGTGCCAGCAGCCCGACCGGGGAGCTGTTTTTT	CASSPTGELFF
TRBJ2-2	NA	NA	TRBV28	TGTGCCAGCAGTACTACAGGGAACTCCGGGGAGCTGTTTTTT	CASSTTGNSGELFF
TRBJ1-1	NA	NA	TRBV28	TGTGCCAGCAGTACTTTAGGGGTGGTGGCTTTCTTT	CASSTLGVVAFF
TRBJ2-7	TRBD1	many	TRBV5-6	TGTGCCAGCAGCTCCTGGACAGGGGATACCTACGAGCAGTACTTC	CASSSWTGDTYEQYF
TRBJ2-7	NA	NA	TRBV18	TGTGCCAGCTCCCCACCGGGCGCTCTAATCTCCTACGAGCAGTACTTC	CASSPPGALISYEQYF
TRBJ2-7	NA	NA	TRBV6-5	TGTGCCAGCAGTTACAAAATGGGCCCCTACGAGCAGTACTTC	CASSYKMGPYEQYF
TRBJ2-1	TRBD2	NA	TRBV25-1	TGTGCCAGCAGTCGGCGGGGGGCTAGGGATGAGCAGTTCTTC	CASSRRGARDEQFF
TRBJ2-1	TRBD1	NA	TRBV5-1	TGCGCCAGCAGCTCACCGGGACAGGGAAGCAATGAGCAGTTCTTC	CASSSPGQGSNEQFF
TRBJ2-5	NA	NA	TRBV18	TGTGCCAGCTCACCAGGCGGAGGGGGCAGGTTGGAGACCCAGTACTTC	CASSPGGGGRLETQYF
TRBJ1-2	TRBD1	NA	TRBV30	TGTGCCTACAACCGACAGGGGCCGGCGGGGGGCTACACCTTC	CAYNRQGPAGGYTF
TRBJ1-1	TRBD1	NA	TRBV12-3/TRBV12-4	TGTGCCAGCAGTTACAGGGGAGGCACTGAAGCTTTCTTT	CASSYRGGTEAFF
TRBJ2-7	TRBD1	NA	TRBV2	TGTGCCAGCAGCGGGACAGGGATGGACGAGCAGTACTTC	CASSGTGMDEQYF
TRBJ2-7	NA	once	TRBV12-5	TGTGCTAGTGCTTCCCACCCGGACTGGAAAACCTACGAGCAGTACTTC	CASASHPDWKTYEQYF
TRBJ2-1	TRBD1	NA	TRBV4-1	TGCGCCAGCAGCCTGCCCGGGACAGGGAACTACAATGAGCAGTTCTTC	CASSLPGTGNYNEQFF
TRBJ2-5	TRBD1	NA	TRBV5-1	TGCGCCAGCAGCTTGGAGAGGGGGACAGGTTTTTACCAAGAGACCCAGTACTTC	CASSLERGTGFYQETQYF
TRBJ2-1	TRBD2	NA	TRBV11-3	TGTGCCAGCAGCTTAGATGGGCGGGGGGGCCCCCACAATGAGCAGTTCTTC	CASSLDGRGGPHNEQFF
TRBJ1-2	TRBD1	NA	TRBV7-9	TGTGCCAGCAGCTTAACAGGGACAGGGGTCGGCTACACCTTC	CASSLTGTGVGYTF
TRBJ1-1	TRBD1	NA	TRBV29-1	TGCAGCGCCGGGACAGGGAATAGCGGCACTGAAGCTTTCTTT	CSAGTGNSGTEAFF
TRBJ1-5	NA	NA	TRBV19	TGTGCCAGTAAACCCATTAGGAGGGGAAATCAGCCCCAGCATTTT	CASKPIRRGNQPQHF
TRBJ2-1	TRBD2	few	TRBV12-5	TGTGCTAGTGGTCCCCCCGGGAGCGGGGGGGCTAATGAGCAGTTCTTC	CASGPPGSGGANEQFF
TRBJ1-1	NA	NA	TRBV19	TGTGCCAGTAGTACGCCCGGGGGTGGGGACACTGAAGCTTTCTTT	CASSTPGGGDTEAFF
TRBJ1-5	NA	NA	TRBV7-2	TGTGCCAGCAGCTTAGGCGGCACGGCGGGCAATCAGCCCCAGCATTTT	CASSLGGTAGNQPQHF
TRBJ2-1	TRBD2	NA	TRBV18	TGTGCCAGCTCACCACCGGGACTAGCGGGGGGTAGTGAGCAGTTCTTC	CASSPPGLAGGSEQFF